This TCR beta chain is from a study of breast tumors, draining lymph nodes, adjacent tissues. Study-level results: Data only fit, rather than demonstrated, lymph node origin of most tumor T cells. Tumor TCR diversity was below lymph nodes but above nontumor tissue.

This clonotype came up once. What it binds is not known. From the multiplex PCR reads, TCRdb called clonotypes with MiXCR, one entry per CDR3 protein. The table has about 230,000 distinct CDR3 sequences, 32% seen once. Breast cancer patients provided tissue from their axillary draining lymph nodes. The TCR originated in a female donor with breast cancer. Some clones in this sample may be carry-over from other donors' samples. Material: axillary lymph node tissue.

The chain's CDR3 is CASSSPGGIGELFF. The CDR3 DNA follows: TGTGCCAGCAGCTCCCCCGGGGGGATCGGGGAGCTGTTTTTT. V is TRBV9 and J is TRBJ2-2, with 7 bases fitting TRBD2. V lost 4 bases, J lost 7 bases, and 7 bases stayed unmatched. This CDR3 has 14 amino acids. Germline-derived CDR1 and CDR2 are SGDLS and YYNGEE. The variable domain in full, with the rest retrieved from reference TRBV9 and TRBJ2-2, is DSGVTQTPKHLITATGQRVTLRCSPRSGDLSVYWYQQSLDQGLQFLIQYYNGEERAKGNILERFSAQQFPDLHSELNLSSLELGDSALYFCASSSPGGIGELFFGEGSRLTVL.